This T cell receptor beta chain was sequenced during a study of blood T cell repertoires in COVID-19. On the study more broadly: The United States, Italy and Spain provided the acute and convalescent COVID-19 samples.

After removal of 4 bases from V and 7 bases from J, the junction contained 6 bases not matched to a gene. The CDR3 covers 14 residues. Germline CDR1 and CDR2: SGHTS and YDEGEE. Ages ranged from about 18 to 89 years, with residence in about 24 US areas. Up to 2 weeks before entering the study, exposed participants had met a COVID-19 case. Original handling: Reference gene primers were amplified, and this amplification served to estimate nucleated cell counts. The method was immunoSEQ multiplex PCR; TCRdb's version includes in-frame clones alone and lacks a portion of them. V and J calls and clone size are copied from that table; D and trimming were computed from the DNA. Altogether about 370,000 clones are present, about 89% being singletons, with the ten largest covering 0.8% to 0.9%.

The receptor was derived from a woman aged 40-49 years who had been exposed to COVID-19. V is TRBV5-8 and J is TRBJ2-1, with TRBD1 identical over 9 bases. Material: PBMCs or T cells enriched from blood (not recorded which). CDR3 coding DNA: TGTGCCAGCAGCCCGGGGACAGGGTGGAATGAGCAGTTCTTC. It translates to CASSPGTGWNEQFF.